This T cell receptor (beta chain) stems from a study of OX40 agonist ivuxolimab in advanced cancers. Points from the study as a whole: The study observed clonal expansion of CD4+ and CD8+ blood T cells by week 6 at 0.1 to 3.0 mg/kg.

This CDR3 has 12 residues. Trimming stripped 7 bases from V and 5 bases from J, with 12 bases between. CDR1 SGHVS and CDR2 FNYEAQ come from the germline V gene. Turning to this clone: Antigen: not known.

Produced via immunoSEQ multiplex PCR; TCRdb's table is partial and in-frame only. The sample contains fewer than 70,000 clones, about 85% of which appear only once. Sample: CD4+ or CD8+ T cells sorted from blood, taken in a trial of the OX40 agonist ivuxolimab. The TCR was taken from an adult with an advanced solid tumor such as melanoma, head and neck, liver or kidney cancer. The chain employs TRBV7-6 and TRBJ2-7; perhaps TRBD2 as D (6 bases). The DNA for the CDR3 is TGTGCCAGCATGACCGGGAGACACGAGCAGTACTTC. Amino acid sequence: CASMTGRHEQYF.